A single sample gave rise to the 22 T cell receptor beta chains below, sequenced in a study of beta chain features in type 1 diabetes. What was sequenced were expressed TCRB transcripts, since all of the isolated RNA had been reverse transcribed. Profiling relied on immunoSEQ multiplex PCR, and the TCRdb table lists in-frame clones only, not all of them. In the table there are 620,000 or so clones, around 15% of which are singletons. The sequencing input was naive CD4+ T cells from blood. The receptors stem from a man younger than 35 in good health.

The V gene is TRBV10-3, the J gene TRBJ2-7; TRBD2 might be the D (6 bases). Between the trimmed V and J ends, which lost 3 bases and 5 bases, there was a span of 26 bases. Germline loops: CDR1 ENHRY, CDR2 SYGVKD. The CDR3 loop spans 18 amino acids. CDR3 sequence: CAISDPNLRLVRLNEQYF. CDR3 DNA sequence: TGTGCCATCAGTGACCCCAATCTAAGACTAGTCCGCTTGAACGAGCAGTACTTC.

The gene calls are TRBV18 and TRBJ1-4, with D hard to call. Germline-derived CDR1 and CDR2 are KGHSH and LQKENI. The CDR3 is made up of 15 amino acids. V lost 2 bases, J lost 7 bases, and 14 bases lay in between. The CDR3 here is CASSPDVRLREKLFF. In DNA, the CDR3 is TGTGCCAGCTCACCAGATGTCCGGCTCCGTGAAAAACTGTTTTTT.

The rearrangement joins TRBV15 to TRBJ1-2; 7 bases are shared with TRBD1. The CDR3 covers 13 residues. V trimming: 5 bases; J trimming: 4 bases; junction bases outside the gene matches: 4. The germline V gene has CDR1 LNHNV and CDR2 YYDKDF (reference sequence). The CDR3 bases are TGTGCCACCAGCCGCGACAGGGTCTATGGCTACACCTTC. Translated: CATSRDRVYGYTF.

The J gene is TRBJ2-7, the V gene TRBV18; no reliable D call. Trimming took 1 base from V and 3 from J, leaving 7 bases between them. The CDR3 length is 13 residues. Germline lookup yields CDR1 KGHSH and CDR2 LQKENI. The CDR3 DNA reads as TGTGCCAGCTCACCACAGATGAACTACGAGCAGTACTTC. As protein: CASSPQMNYEQYF.

The gene calls are TRBV29-1 and TRBJ2-2; TRBD2 agrees at 11 bases. CDR1 is SQVTM, CDR2 ANQGSEA, per germline. CDR3 length equals 18 residues. J was trimmed by 7 bases and V by 7 bases; bases with no gene match: 20. The CDR3 sequence: CSAAPASGGKGLNGELFF. The DNA for the CDR3 is TGCAGCGCTGCCCCCGCTAGCGGGGGGAAAGGATTGAACGGGGAGCTGTTTTTT.

The V gene is TRBV6-5, the J gene TRBJ2-3; 12 nucleotides match TRBD1. Losses at the gene ends were 8 bases for V and 4 bases for J; bases not matched to a gene: 4. Germline V gives CDR1 MNHEY, CDR2 SVGAGI. The length of the CDR3 is 14 residues. Here the CDR3 reads CASGTGGGADTQYF. CDR3 bases: TGTGCCAGCGGGACAGGGGGCGGCGCAGATACGCAGTATTTT.

This clone was counted a few times. The chain links TRBV4-1 to TRBJ1-2; a possible D gene is TRBD1 (6 bases). The CDR3 covers 13 residues. Looked up from germline, CDR1 is MGHRA and CDR2 is YSYEKL. Trimming shortened V by 1 base and J by 8 bases, and 11 bases separated the two germline ends. The CDR3 is CASSQVGGWGYTF. CDR3 nucleotide sequence: TGCGCCAGCAGCCAAGTCGGGGGCTGGGGCTACACCTTC.

This clone has only a few counts. This rearrangement joins TRBV27 to TRBJ2-3; no firm D call. This CDR3 has 16 residues. CDR1 is MNHEY, CDR2 SMNVEV, per germline (reference sequence). Trimming removed 4 bases at V and 1 base at J, with 15 bases between. The CDR3 protein is CASSSRISTRTDTQYF. CDR3 DNA: TGTGCCAGCAGTTCCCGGATATCCACTCGCACAGATACGCAGTATTTT.

This clone has just a few counts. This sequence joins TRBV5-4 and TRBJ2-5, with TRBD1 matching over 8 bases. CDR3 length: 15 amino acids. V was clipped by 4 bases and J by 1 base; unmatched bases: 6. The germline CDR1 and CDR2 sequences are SGHNT and YYREEE (reference sequence). For the CDR3, the DNA is TGTGCCAGCAGCACCCCCGGGACAGGCCAAGAGACCCAGTACTTC. It encodes CASSTPGTGQETQYF.

This clone turned up a few times. The chain links TRBV18 to TRBJ2-7, with D maybe TRBD2 (6 bases). Trimming shortened V by 5 bases and J by 4 bases, and 12 bases separated the two germline ends. Germline V gives CDR1 KGHSH, CDR2 LQKENI. The CDR3 is 13 residues long. The CDR3 here is CASSTGTQYEQYF. The CDR3 coding sequence is TGTGCCAGCTCAACCGGGACTCAATACGAGCAGTACTTC.

This clone has only a few counts. V is TRBV7-9 and J is TRBJ1-2; 7 positions match TRBD1. From germline, CDR1 is SEHNR and CDR2 FQNEAQ (reference sequence). The CDR3 contains 16 residues. With V trimmed by 5 bases and J by 4 bases, 13 bases remained unmatched. The CDR3 loop is CASSPGGSQGRYGYTF. CDR3 sequence (DNA): TGTGCCAGCAGCCCTGGGGGTTCACAGGGGCGCTATGGCTACACCTTC. Looking up the rest from reference TRBV7-9 and TRBJ1-2 gives the full variable domain: DTGVSQNPRHKITKRGQNVTFRCDPISEHNRLYWYRQTLGQGPEFLTYFQNEAQLEKSRLLSDRFSAERPKGSFSTLEIQRTEQGDSAMYLCASSPGGSQGRYGYTFGSGTRLTVV.

The chain employs TRBV10-3 and TRBJ2-1; the D gene is possibly TRBD2 (6 bases). Trimming shortened V by 8 bases and J by 6 bases, and 23 bases separated the two germline ends. CDR1 and CDR2 from the germline V gene are ENHRY and SYGVKD. This CDR3 contains 16 residues. This CDR3 is CAIREFDPGGINEQFF. The CDR3 DNA follows: TGTGCCATCCGGGAGTTCGACCCGGGCGGGATCAATGAGCAGTTCTTC.

V is TRBV30 and J is TRBJ1-1, with D tentatively TRBD1 (6 bases). V lost 0 bases, J lost 9 bases, and 14 bases lay in between. Germline V gene sequence: CDR1 GTSNPN, CDR2 SVGIG (reference sequence). The CDR3 is 13 residues long. This chain's CDR3 is CAWSVSPWGQAFF. CDR3 DNA: TGTGCCTGGAGTGTCTCCCCTTGGGGGCAAGCTTTCTTT.

This clone was counted only a few times. The rearrangement uses TRBV19 and TRBJ1-1; D possibly corresponds to TRBD1 (6 bases). Per germline, CDR1 LNHDA and CDR2 SQIVND (reference sequence). Trimming shortened V by 4 bases and J by 0 bases, and 12 bases separated the two germline ends. The CDR3 has 15 residues. The CDR3 sequence: CASSTPTGLNTEAFF. CDR3 DNA: TGTGCCAGTAGTACTCCCACAGGGCTGAACACTGAAGCTTTCTTT. The entire variable domain, with the rest obtained from reference TRBV19 and TRBJ1-1, is as follows: DGGITQSPKYLFRKEGQNVTLSCEQNLNHDAMYWYRQDPGQGLRLIYYSQIVNDFQKGDIAEGYSVSREKKESFPLTVTSAQKNPTAFYLCASSTPTGLNTEAFFGQGTRLTVV.

This clone was counted only a few times. The chain has TRBV6-5 and TRBJ1-2; 10 nucleotides line up with TRBD1. J gave up 10 bases and V 6 bases, and 8 bases lay outside the gene matches. CDR1 MNHEY and CDR2 SVGAGI come from the germline V gene. This CDR3 comprises 13 residues. CDR3 loop: CASRLGQGKFYTF. CDR3 in DNA: TGTGCCAGCAGACTGGGACAGGGGAAATTCTACACCTTC.

CDR3 sequence reads: CASSPMGLNTEAFF. The CDR3 DNA reads TGTGCCAGCAGCCCAATGGGGCTCAACACTGAAGCTTTCTTT. V usage is TRBV7-2 and J usage is TRBJ1-1; D is perhaps TRBD1 (5 bases). V lost 5 bases and J 2 bases, leaving 12 bases between the germline ends. The germline V gene encodes CDR1 SGHTA and CDR2 FQGNSA. The CDR3 loop spans 14 amino acids.

This clone was counted a few times. The chain couples TRBV27 to TRBJ2-7; 11 bases fit TRBD2. This CDR3 has 15 residues. Germline V CDR1 and CDR2: MNHEY, SMNVEV (reference sequence). The J segment lost 4 bases and the V segment lost 6 bases, leaving 8 bases of the junction unmatched. CDR3 sequence (DNA): TGTGCCAGCAGAGACCGACTAGCGGGAAGATACGAGCAGTACTTC. Residues: CASRDRLAGRYEQYF.

The chain joins TRBV5-6 to TRBJ1-1; D not resolved. This CDR3 contains 12 residues. The germline V gene has CDR1 SGHDT and CDR2 YYEEEE. V lost 4 bases and J 7 bases, leaving 11 bases between the germline ends. The CDR3 DNA is TGTGCCAGCAGCCGCTCGGCCTTTGAAGCTTTCTTT. It specifies CASSRSAFEAFF. The variable domain in full, completed from reference TRBV5-6 and TRBJ1-1, reads DAGVTQSPTHLIKTRGQQVTLRCSPKSGHDTVSWYQQALGQGPQFIFQYYEEEERQRGNFPDRFSGHQFPNYSSELNVNALLLGDSALYLCASSRSAFEAFFGQGTRLTVV.

A few counts support this clone. The chain couples TRBV11-2 to TRBJ2-7; tentatively, D is TRBD2 (5 bases). CDR3 size: 12 residues. Per the germline V gene, CDR1 is SGHAT and CDR2 is FQNNGV. Trimming removed 2 bases from V and 4 bases from J, with 6 bases in between. CDR3 sequence: CASSLTGYEQYF. CDR3 DNA: TGTGCCAGCAGCTTAACGGGGTACGAGCAGTACTTC.

The chain joins TRBV2 to TRBJ2-5, with 9 bases matching TRBD1. CDR1 is SNHLY, CDR2 FYNNEI, per germline. Losses at the gene ends were 6 bases for V and 7 bases for J; bases not matched to a gene: 12. The CDR3 has 15 amino acids. In DNA, the CDR3 is TGTGCCAGCAGCCCGACAGGGGGGAGTATTCGGACCCAGTACTTC. This encodes CASSPTGGSIRTQYF.

V gene TRBV6-6 combines with J gene TRBJ2-7; D possibly corresponds to TRBD1 (6 bases). This CDR3 comprises 15 residues. From germline, CDR1 is MNHNY and CDR2 SVGAGI (reference sequence). Between the trimmed V and J ends, which lost 5 bases and 4 bases, there was a span of 18 bases. The CDR3: CASSSPPDSFYEQYF. Here the CDR3 DNA reads TGTGCCAGCAGTAGCCCTCCGGACAGCTTTTACGAGCAGTACTTC.

Comment on this clone: The same CDR3 can be traced to other DNA sequences in this sample. The chain couples TRBV7-9 to TRBJ2-3; tentatively, D is TRBD1 or TRBD2 (6 bases each). The CDR3 sequence is 15 residues long. CDR1 and CDR2 (germline): SEHNR, FQNEAQ (reference sequence). V was pared by 0 bases and J by 0 bases, with 7 bases between. The CDR3 loop reads CASSLAGGSTDTQYF. CDR3 in DNA: TGTGCCAGCAGCTTAGCGGGGGGCAGCACAGATACGCAGTATTTT. The full variable domain, rest sourced from reference TRBV7-9 and TRBJ2-3, is DTGVSQNPRHKITKRGQNVTFRCDPISEHNRLYWYRQTLGQGPEFLTYFQNEAQLEKSRLLSDRFSAERPKGSFSTLEIQRTEQGDSAMYLCASSLAGGSTDTQYFGPGTRLTVL.